A single sample is the source of the 13 T cell receptor beta chains below, sequenced in a study of shared clonotypes between healthy human individuals. Generated by immunoSEQ multiplex PCR, the TCRdb table keeps only in-frame clones and is missing some. Here the sample spans over a million clones, 75% to 80% being singletons. Sequencing was carried out using memory CD4+ T cells from PBMCs. The subset denotes: CD45RA-negative fraction. The receptors shown here come from a man between 18 and 35 years old in good health. Some clones in this sample may be carry-over from other donors' samples.

This clone was recorded once. The chain links TRBV15 to TRBJ1-1; D perhaps matches TRBD1 (5 bases). CDR3 length equals 16 residues. Germline lookup yields CDR1 LNHNV and CDR2 YYDKDF (reference sequence). V lost 0 bases, J lost 1 base, and 12 bases lay in between. The CDR3 sequence is CATSRDFGTSNTEAFF. DNA for the CDR3: TGTGCCACCAGCAGAGATTTCGGGACCTCGAACACTGAAGCTTTCTTT.

The gene calls are TRBV25-1 and TRBJ1-5; D ambiguous. This CDR3 region has 14 residues. V was pared by 4 bases and J by 4 bases, with 11 bases between. The germline V gene encodes CDR1 MGHDK and CDR2 SYGVNS. Here the CDR3 reads CASSGGGWNQPQHF. The CDR3 DNA follows: TGTGCCAGCAGTGGGGGAGGATGGAATCAGCCCCAGCATTTT.

V usage is TRBV7-6 and J usage is TRBJ1-1; D gene unclear. CDR1 and CDR2 (germline): SGHVS, FNYEAQ. Trimming took off 5 bases at V and 3 bases at J, with 10 bases between the two ends. CDR3 length equals 13 residues. The CDR3 nucleotides read TGTGCCAGCAGCCCCGGGTGGGACACTGAAGCTTTCTTT. Protein product: CASSPGWDTEAFF. The whole variable domain, remainder taken from reference TRBV7-6 and TRBJ1-1, is GAGVSQSPRYKVTKRGQDVALRCDPISGHVSLYWYRQALGQGPEFLTYFNYEAQQDKSGLPNDRFSAERPEGSISTLTIQRTEQRDSAMYRCASSPGWDTEAFFGQGTRLTVV.

As regards this clone: Its ends do not fully match the called genes, so a read error is possible. The rearrangement joins TRBV27 to TRBJ1-6; TRBD1 matches at 7 bases. Germline lookup yields CDR1 MNHEY and CDR2 SMNVEV (reference sequence). CDR3 length equals 15 residues. Here the CDR3 reads CASSPSTGYNSPLHF. CDR3 sequence (DNA): TGTGCCAGCAGTCCTTCGACAGGGTATAACTCACCCCTCCACTTT.

The chain carries TRBV19 and TRBJ1-5, with TRBD1 identical over 9 bases. The germline gives CDR1 LNHDA, CDR2 SQIVND (reference sequence). Unmatched junction bases numbered 9, after V lost 5 bases and J lost 1 base. CDR3 size: 17 residues. Written as DNA, the CDR3 is TGTGCCAGTAGTCGGGACAGGGTATGGGAGAGCAATCAGCCCCAGCATTTT. Translation: CASSRDRVWESNQPQHF.

The count of this clone is one. The same CDR3 also results from other DNA sequences found in this sample. The chain is built from TRBV28 and TRBJ2-1, with a tentative D call TRBD2 (5 bases). CDR1 is MDHEN, CDR2 SYDVKM, per germline. The CDR3 length is 14 residues. Trimming shortened V by 2 bases and J by 2 bases, and 7 bases separated the two germline ends. CDR3 sequence: CASSLIGTYNEQFF. The CDR3, as DNA: TGTGCCAGCAGTTTAATCGGGACCTACAATGAGCAGTTCTTC. Using reference TRBV28 and TRBJ2-1 for the parts outside the CDR3, the full variable domain is DVKVTQSSRYLVKRTGEKVFLECVQDMDHENMFWYRQDPGLGLRLIYFSYDVKMKEKGDIPEGYSVSREKKERFSLILESASTNQTSMYLCASSLIGTYNEQFFGPGTRLTVL.

This chain joins TRBV2 and TRBJ2-5; TRBD1 is a possible D gene (5 bases). V lost 7 bases and J lost 4, with 16 bases in between. This CDR3 spans 14 amino acids. CDR1 and CDR2 (germline): SNHLY, FYNNEI. DNA for the CDR3: TGTGCCAGCAAGATCCAGGGATTGCCAGAGACCCAGTACTTC. This sequence encodes CASKIQGLPETQYF.

This sequence joins TRBV30 and TRBJ2-2, with D possibly being TRBD2 (5 bases). The germline V gene has CDR1 GTSNPN and CDR2 SVGIG (reference sequence). The CDR3 contains 14 residues. V was shortened by 4 bases and J by 3 bases, with 12 bases between the two germline ends. The CDR3 nucleotides read TGTGCCTGGACCCCGGGGAGTCACACCGGGGAGCTGTTTTTT. Its translation is CAWTPGSHTGELFF.

The chain joins TRBV6-5 to TRBJ1-5; 9 positions agree with TRBD1. In germline, CDR1 is MNHEY, CDR2 SVGAGI. J lost 5 bases, V lost 5 bases, and 7 bases had no gene match. The CDR3 length is 15 residues. Here the CDR3 DNA reads TGTGCCAGCAGTATCACCGGGACAGGGCATCAGCCCCAGCATTTT. It encodes CASSITGTGHQPQHF.

The chain combines TRBV5-1 with TRBJ1-1; D is unclear. The V end lost 5 bases, the J end lost 1 base, and 15 bases lay between the germline ends. This CDR3 has 15 residues. Germline V lookup: CDR1 SGHRS, CDR2 YFSETQ. As DNA, the CDR3 is TGCGCCAGCAGTTCTCAGGCGGCGACGAACACTGAAGCTTTCTTT. The encoded protein is CASSSQAATNTEAFF. The variable domain in full, with the rest retrieved from reference TRBV5-1 and TRBJ1-1, is KAGVTQTPRYLIKTRGQQVTLSCSPISGHRSVSWYQQTPGQGLQFLFEYFSETQRNKGNFPGRFSGRQFSNSRSEMNVSTLELGDSALYLCASSSQAATNTEAFFGQGTRLTVV.

The gene calls are TRBV6-6 and TRBJ2-1; 9 nucleotides agree with TRBD1. V gave up 5 bases and J gave up 8 bases; unmatched junction bases: 7. Germline V lookup: CDR1 MNHNY, CDR2 SVGAGI (reference sequence). CDR3 length equals 14 residues. The CDR3 nucleotides read TGTGCCAGCAGTCCGGGACAGGGACGAGATGAGCAGTTCTTC. Encoded protein: CASSPGQGRDEQFF.

This clone was detected once. The V gene is TRBV6-1, the J gene TRBJ1-5, with D possibly TRBD1 on 5 matching bases. The germline V and J ends were trimmed by 0 bases and 6 bases, with 9 bases remaining between them. Germline V gives CDR1 MNHNS, CDR2 SASEGT. The CDR3 is 14 amino acids. CDR3 nucleotides: TGTGCCAGCAGTGAAGCTCAGGGTTTTCAGCCCCAGCATTTT. Protein sequence: CASSEAQGFQPQHF.

CDR3 sequence: CASSESHYSDTQYF. The CDR3 DNA is TGTGCCAGCAGTGAATCCCACTATTCAGATACGCAGTATTTT. V usage is TRBV25-1 and J usage is TRBJ2-3, with unresolved D. Trimming removed 1 base from V and 4 bases from J, with 9 bases in between. The CDR3 totals 14 residues. CDR1 is MGHDK, CDR2 SYGVNS, per germline.